This record concerns one T cell receptor beta chain sequence. Its antigen is unidentified. Only in-frame clones appear in the TCRdb table, and some are missing; sequencing was by immunoSEQ multiplex PCR. Among 100,000 to 150,000 clones listed, around nine tenths were seen once. The entry originates in a study of cytomegalovirus exposure and HLA in healthy donors. Study-wide results and caveats: A classifier reportedly called cytomegalovirus status with high sensitivity and specificity.

The length of the CDR3 is 16 residues. The germline V gene has CDR1 WSHSY and CDR2 SAAADI. The ends were cut back, 2 bases at V and 3 bases at J, with 16 bases in the middle. The genes are TRBV10-2 and TRBJ1-2; the D gene is possibly TRBD1 (5 bases). This clonotype originated in a man younger than 40 in good health and CMV-seronegative. The specimen sequenced was PBMCs. The CDR3 DNA is TGCGCCAGCAGTGAGGGCGGCGGGGGGTCGGACTATGGCTACACCTTC. It translates to CASSEGGGGSDYGYTF.